This T cell receptor beta chain originates from a study of blood T cell repertoires in COVID-19. For the study at large: Donors in the United States, Italy and Spain gave samples during acute or convalescent COVID-19.

Germline trimming cut 3 bases from V and 6 bases from J; bases unmatched to any gene: 4. Per the germline V gene, CDR1 is KGHSH and CDR2 is LQKENI. This CDR3 spans 14 amino acids. Original methodology: From reference gene primer amplification, estimates of nucleated cell counts were derived. TCRdb keeps only in-frame clones here, not all; method: immunoSEQ multiplex PCR. D and trimming come from the DNA, and the V and J calls and clone size come from that table. The sample lists 55,000 to 90,000 clones, about 80% occurring once. The clonotype originates from a woman aged 60-75 years with acute or convalescent COVID-19. The sequencing input was peripheral blood. This chain links TRBV18 with TRBJ1-5; 8 bases fit TRBD1. The CDR3 sequence: CASSPGQGIQPQHF. The CDR3 nucleotides are TGTGCCAGCTCACCCGGACAGGGAATTCAGCCCCAGCATTTT.